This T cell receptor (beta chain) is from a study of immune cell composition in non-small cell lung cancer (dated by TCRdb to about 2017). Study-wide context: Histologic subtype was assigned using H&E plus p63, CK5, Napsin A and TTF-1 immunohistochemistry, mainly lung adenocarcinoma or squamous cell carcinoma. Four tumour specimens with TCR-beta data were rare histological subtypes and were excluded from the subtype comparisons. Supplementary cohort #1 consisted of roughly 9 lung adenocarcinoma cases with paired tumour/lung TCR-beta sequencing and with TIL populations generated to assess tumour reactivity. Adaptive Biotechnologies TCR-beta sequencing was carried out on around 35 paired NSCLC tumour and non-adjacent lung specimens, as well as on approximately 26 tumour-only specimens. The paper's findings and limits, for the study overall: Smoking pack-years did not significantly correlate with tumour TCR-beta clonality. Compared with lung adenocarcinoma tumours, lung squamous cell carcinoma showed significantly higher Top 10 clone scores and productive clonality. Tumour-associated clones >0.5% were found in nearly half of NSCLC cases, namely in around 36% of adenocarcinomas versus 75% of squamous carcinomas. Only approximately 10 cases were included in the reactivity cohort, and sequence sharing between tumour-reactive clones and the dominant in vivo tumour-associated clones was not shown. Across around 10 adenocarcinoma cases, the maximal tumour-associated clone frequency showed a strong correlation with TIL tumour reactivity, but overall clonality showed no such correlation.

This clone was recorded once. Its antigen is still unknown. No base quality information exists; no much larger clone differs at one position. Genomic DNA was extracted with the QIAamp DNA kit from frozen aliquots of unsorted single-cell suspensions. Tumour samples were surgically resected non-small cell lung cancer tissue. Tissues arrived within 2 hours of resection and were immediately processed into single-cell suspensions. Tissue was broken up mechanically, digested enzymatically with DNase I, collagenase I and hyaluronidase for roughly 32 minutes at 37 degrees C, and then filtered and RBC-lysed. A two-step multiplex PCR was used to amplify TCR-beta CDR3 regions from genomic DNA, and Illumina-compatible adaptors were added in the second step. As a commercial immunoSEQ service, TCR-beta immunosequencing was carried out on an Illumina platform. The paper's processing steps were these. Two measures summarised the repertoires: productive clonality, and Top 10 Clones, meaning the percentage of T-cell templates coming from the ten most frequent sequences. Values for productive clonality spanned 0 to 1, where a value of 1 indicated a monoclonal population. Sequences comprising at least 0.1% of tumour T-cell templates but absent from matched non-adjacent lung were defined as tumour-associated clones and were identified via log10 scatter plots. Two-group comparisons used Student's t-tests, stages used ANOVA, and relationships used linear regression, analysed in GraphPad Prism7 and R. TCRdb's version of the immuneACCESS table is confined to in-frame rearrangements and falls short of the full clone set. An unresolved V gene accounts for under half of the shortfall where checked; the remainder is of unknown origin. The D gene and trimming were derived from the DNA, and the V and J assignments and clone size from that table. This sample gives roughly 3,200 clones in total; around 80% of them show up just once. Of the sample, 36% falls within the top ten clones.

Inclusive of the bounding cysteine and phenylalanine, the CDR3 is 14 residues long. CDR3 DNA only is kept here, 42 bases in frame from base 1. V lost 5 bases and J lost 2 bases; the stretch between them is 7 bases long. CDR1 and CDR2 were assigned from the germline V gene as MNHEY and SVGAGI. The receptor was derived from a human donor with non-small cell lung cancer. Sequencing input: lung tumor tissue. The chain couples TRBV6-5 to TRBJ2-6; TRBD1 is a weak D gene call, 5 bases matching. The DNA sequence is TGTGCCAGCAGTGAAGGGGCTGGGGCCAACGTCCTGACTTTC. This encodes CASSEGAGANVLTF.